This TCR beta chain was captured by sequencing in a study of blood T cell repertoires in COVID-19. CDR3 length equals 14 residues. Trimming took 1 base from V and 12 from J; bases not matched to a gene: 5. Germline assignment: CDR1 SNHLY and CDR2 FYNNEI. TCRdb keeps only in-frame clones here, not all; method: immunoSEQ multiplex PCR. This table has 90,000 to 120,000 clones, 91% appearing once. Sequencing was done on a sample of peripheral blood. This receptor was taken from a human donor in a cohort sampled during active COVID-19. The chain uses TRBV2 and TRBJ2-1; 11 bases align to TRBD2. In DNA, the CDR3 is TGTGCCAGCAGTGAAGATACTAGCGGGAGATGGCAGTTCTTC. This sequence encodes CASSEDTSGRWQFF.